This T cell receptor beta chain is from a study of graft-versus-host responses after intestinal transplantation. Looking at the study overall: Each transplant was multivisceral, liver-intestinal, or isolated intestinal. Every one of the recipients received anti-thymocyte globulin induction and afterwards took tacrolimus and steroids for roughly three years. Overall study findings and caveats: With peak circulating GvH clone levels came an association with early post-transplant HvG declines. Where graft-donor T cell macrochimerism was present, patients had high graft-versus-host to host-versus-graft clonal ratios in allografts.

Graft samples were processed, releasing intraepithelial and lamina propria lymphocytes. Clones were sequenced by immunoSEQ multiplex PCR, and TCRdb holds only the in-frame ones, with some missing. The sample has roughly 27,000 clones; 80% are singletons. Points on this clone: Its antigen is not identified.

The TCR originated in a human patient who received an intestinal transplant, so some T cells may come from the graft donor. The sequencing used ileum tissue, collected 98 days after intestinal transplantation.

As DNA, the CDR3 is TGTGCCTGGAGTGGGACAGGGGCGCCCTACGAGCAGTACTTC. Protein: CAWSGTGAPYEQYF. This sequence joins TRBV30 and TRBJ2-7, with 9 positions matching TRBD1. Trimming at V came to 1 base and at J to 2 bases, leaving 3 bases not matched to a gene. Looked up from germline, CDR1 is GTSNPN and CDR2 is SVGIG (reference sequence). The CDR3 extends over 14 amino acids.